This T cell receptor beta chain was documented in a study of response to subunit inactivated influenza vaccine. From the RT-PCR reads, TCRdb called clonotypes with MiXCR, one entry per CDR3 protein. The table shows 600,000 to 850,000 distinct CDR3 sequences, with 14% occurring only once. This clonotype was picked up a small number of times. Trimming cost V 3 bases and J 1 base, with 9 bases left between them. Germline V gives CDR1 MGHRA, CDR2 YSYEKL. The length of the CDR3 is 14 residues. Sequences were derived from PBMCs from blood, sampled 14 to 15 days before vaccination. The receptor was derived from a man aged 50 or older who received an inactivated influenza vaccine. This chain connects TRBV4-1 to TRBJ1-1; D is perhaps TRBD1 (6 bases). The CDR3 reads CASSHQGQNTEAFF. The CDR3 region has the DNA TGCGCCAGCAGCCATCAGGGACAGAACACTGAAGCTTTCTTT.